Presented here are 7 T cell receptor beta chains from one specimen sequenced in a study of early T cells in non-severe SARS-CoV-2 infection. MiXCR, run by TCRdb on the 5' RACE reads, gives a single entry per CDR3 protein. The sample contains tens of thousands of distinct CDR3 sequences, approximately 14% of which appear only once. The specimen sequenced was whole blood. Source of these receptors: an adult who was a healthcare worker with PCR-confirmed SARS-CoV-2 infection or an uninfected control (not recorded which).

This rearrangement joins TRBV12-3 or TRBV12-4 to TRBJ2-2; D ambiguous. The V and J ends lost 8 bases and 1 base respectively, with 8 bases between them. The CDR3 consists of 13 residues. The CDR3 sequence: CASRTWNTGELFF. CDR3 in DNA: TGTGCCAGCCGAACTTGGAACACCGGGGAGCTGTTTTTT.

This clonotype came up many times. The genes are TRBV10-3 and TRBJ2-3; D is ambiguous. With 4 bases removed from V and 1 base from J, the gap between germline ends came to 9 bases. CDR1 is ENHRY, CDR2 SYGVKD, per germline. There are 14 residues in the CDR3. The CDR3 sequence is CAISGSTRTDTQYF. In nucleotides, the CDR3 is TGTGCCATCAGTGGCTCGACACGCACAGATACGCAGTATTTT.

This clonotype appeared a few times. The chain joins TRBV10-3 to TRBJ1-2; D possibly corresponds to TRBD1 (5 bases). The CDR3 runs to 14 residues. Germline V gene data show CDR1 as ENHRY and CDR2 as SYGVKD. Trimming cost V 4 bases and J 8 bases, with 17 bases left between them. The CDR3 nucleotides are TGTGCCATCAGTGCCGTCCGGGGCCAAGAGGGCTACACCTTC. This codes for CAISAVRGQEGYTF.

This clonotype was seen at least ten times. The V call is TRBV7-6, the J call TRBJ2-2; D possibly corresponds to TRBD1 (6 bases). Germline V CDR1 and CDR2: SGHVS, FNYEAQ. The ends were cut back, 3 bases at V and 6 bases at J, with 14 bases in the middle. This CDR3 region has 15 residues. CDR3 sequence reads: CASSFQVGGAGELFF. For the CDR3, the DNA is TGTGCCAGCAGCTTCCAAGTAGGGGGAGCCGGGGAGCTGTTTTTT.

The genes are TRBV20-1 and TRBJ2-2; a weak D match, TRBD2 (6 bases). V was trimmed by 5 bases and J by 1 base, leaving 17 bases between them. CDR3 length equals 16 residues. The germline V gene encodes CDR1 DFQATT and CDR2 SNEGSKA (reference sequence). CDR3 DNA sequence: TGCAGTGCTGCCCCAGCCGGCGGGATGAACACCGGGGAGCTGTTTTTT. The encoded protein is CSAAPAGGMNTGELFF.

The sample holds a few counts of this clonotype. The chain employs TRBV15 and TRBJ1-1, with D unresolved. Germline V gene lookup returns CDR1 LNHNV and CDR2 YYDKDF (reference sequence). This CDR3 has 14 amino acids. V lost 1 base and J lost 2, with 8 bases in between. CDR3 sequence reads: CATSRVRGNTEAFF. CDR3 nucleotide sequence: TGTGCCACCAGCAGAGTTCGGGGAAACACTGAAGCTTTCTTT.

The chain's CDR3 is CASSVGGSSYEQYF. Here the CDR3 DNA reads TGTGCCAGCAGCGTAGGCGGCAGCTCCTACGAGCAGTACTTC. The chain is built from TRBV9 and TRBJ2-7; no reliable D call. Trimming left V 0 bases short and J 0 bases short, with 7 bases between. The CDR3 is 14 residues long. Per germline, CDR1 SGDLS and CDR2 YYNGEE.